A single sample is the source of the 22 T cell receptor beta chains below, sequenced in a study of blood T cell repertoires in COVID-19. Assay used: immunoSEQ multiplex PCR; TCRdb lists only in-frame clones, some missing. The data contain around 100,000 clones, roughly 84% of them singletons. Sequenced material: peripheral blood. These receptors all come from a man aged 25 to 40 in a cohort sampled during active COVID-19.

The genes are TRBV5-1 and TRBJ1-4; 7 nucleotides agree with TRBD1. Germline CDR1 SGHRS, CDR2 YFSETQ. This CDR3 spans 16 amino acids. J lost 6 bases, V lost 1 base, and 9 bases had no gene match. CDR3: CASSLYRGGSDEKLFF. The CDR3, as DNA: TGCGCCAGCAGCTTGTACAGGGGCGGATCGGATGAAAAACTGTTTTTT. Based on the CDR3 plus reference TRBV5-1 and TRBJ1-4, the full variable domain is KAGVTQTPRYLIKTRGQQVTLSCSPISGHRSVSWYQQTPGQGLQFLFEYFSETQRNKGNFPGRFSGRQFSNSRSEMNVSTLELGDSALYLCASSLYRGGSDEKLFFGSGTQLSVL.

The J gene is TRBJ2-5, the V gene TRBV10-2; 10 nucleotides align to TRBD2. Germline V gives CDR1 WSHSY, CDR2 SAAADI. There are 19 residues in the CDR3. J was trimmed by 1 base and V by 0 bases; bases with no gene match: 11. The CDR3 nucleotides are TGCGCCAGCAGTGAGTCATCTAGCGGGGGATCCCCGGGCCAAGAGACCCAGTACTTC. This gives the protein CASSESSSGGSPGQETQYF.

The chain has TRBV5-4 and TRBJ2-3; tentatively, D is TRBD2 (5 bases). With 4 bases removed from V and 5 bases from J, the gap between germline ends came to 14 bases. The V gene's germline CDR1 is SGHNT and CDR2 YYREEE (reference sequence). The CDR3 sequence is 14 residues long. The CDR3 coding sequence is TGTGCCAGCAGCCCGGACTTGGGCAGAGATACGCAGTATTTT. Amino acids: CASSPDLGRDTQYF.

Concerning this clone: Distinct nucleotide sequences in the sample also encode this CDR3. This chain links TRBV29-1 with TRBJ2-7; 8 bases fit TRBD1. V gave up 6 bases and J gave up 6 bases; unmatched junction bases: 7. This CDR3 contains 12 residues. Germline assignment: CDR1 SQVTM and CDR2 ANQGSEA. CDR3 sequence (DNA): TGCAGCGTGGGTGGACAGGGCGGCGAGCAGTACTTC. Protein product: CSVGGQGGEQYF.

The J gene is TRBJ1-1, the V gene TRBV20-1; D possibly corresponds to TRBD1 (6 bases). The CDR3 has 14 residues. V shed 3 bases and J shed 1 base, with 12 bases lying between them. Looked up from germline, CDR1 is DFQATT and CDR2 is SNEGSKA (reference sequence). CDR3 sequence: CSASWGGPNTEAFF. Written as DNA, the CDR3 is TGCAGTGCTAGTTGGGGGGGCCCGAACACTGAAGCTTTCTTT.

The V and J genes are TRBV7-2 and TRBJ2-7; weak D call: TRBD1 (6 bases). Per the germline V gene, CDR1 is SGHTA and CDR2 is FQGNSA. V was cut by 5 bases and J by 0 bases, with 14 bases left in between. The CDR3 is made up of 15 amino acids. The CDR3 coding sequence is TGTGCCAGCAGCCCCAGGACAGCTTCCTCCTACGAGCAGTACTTC. As protein: CASSPRTASSYEQYF.

The chain is built from TRBV20-1 and TRBJ1-2; D gene uncertain. The CDR3 length is 11 residues. From germline, CDR1 is DFQATT and CDR2 SNEGSKA (reference sequence). V was pared by 3 bases and J by 6 bases, with 8 bases between. The CDR3 coding sequence is TGCAGTGCTAGGACAAGGCATGGCTACACCTTC. Translating it yields CSARTRHGYTF.

The chain has TRBV19 and TRBJ2-2; 7 bases match TRBD2. CDR3 size: 16 residues. CDR1 is LNHDA and CDR2 is SQIVND in the germline V gene (reference sequence). V was pared by 4 bases and J by 0 bases, with 5 bases of the junction left unmatched. The chain's CDR3 is CASSTGGLTNTGELFF. The CDR3 coding sequence is TGTGCCAGTAGTACCGGGGGGTTGACGAACACCGGGGAGCTGTTTTTT.

The J gene is TRBJ1-1, the V gene TRBV27; perhaps TRBD1 as D (5 bases). V was clipped by 2 bases and J by 11 bases, with 15 bases between them. There are 13 residues in the CDR3. The germline V gene encodes CDR1 MNHEY and CDR2 SMNVEV (reference sequence). Here the CDR3 DNA reads TGTGCCAGCAGTTTACAGGAAATGGCAGGGGCTTTCTTT. Residues: CASSLQEMAGAFF.

The rearrangement uses TRBV5-5 and TRBJ2-5; 16 nucleotides align to TRBD2. The germline CDR1 and CDR2 sequences are SGHKS and YYEKEE (reference sequence). This CDR3 comprises 17 residues. Trimming at V came to 4 bases and at J to 0 bases, leaving 3 bases not matched to a gene. Here the CDR3 DNA reads TGTGCCAGCAGCGCGGGACTAGCGGGGGGGTACCAAGAGACCCAGTACTTC. This encodes CASSAGLAGGYQETQYF. The full variable domain, completed using reference TRBV5-5 and TRBJ2-5, is DAGVTQSPTHLIKTRGQQVTLRCSPISGHKSVSWYQQVLGQGPQFIFQYYEKEERGRGNFPDRFSARQFPNYSSELNVNALLLGDSALYLCASSAGLAGGYQETQYFGPGTRLLVL.

The gene calls are TRBV18 and TRBJ1-4, with 7 nucleotides matching TRBD1. Trimming took 2 bases from V and 4 from J; bases not matched to a gene: 7. The CDR3 contains 16 residues. Germline V gene lookup returns CDR1 KGHSH and CDR2 LQKENI. The CDR3 loop is CASSPSSGQSNEKLFF. For the CDR3, the DNA is TGTGCCAGCTCACCATCATCGGGACAGAGTAATGAAAAACTGTTTTTT. The full variable domain, its missing parts supplied by reference TRBV18 and TRBJ1-4, is NAGVMQNPRHLVRRRGQEARLRCSPMKGHSHVYWYRQLPEEGLKFMVYLQKENIIDESGMPKERFSAEFPKEGPSILRIQQVVRGDSAAYFCASSPSSGQSNEKLFFGSGTQLSVL.

The chain joins TRBV28 to TRBJ2-5; 13 nucleotides align to TRBD2. V shed 6 bases, J shed 1 base, and the junction held 5 bases outside the gene matches. The CDR3 length is 16 residues. The V gene's germline CDR1 is MDHEN and CDR2 SYDVKM. The CDR3 DNA is TGTGCCAGCAGAAAAGGACTAGCGGGGGCCCAAGAGACCCAGTACTTC. Translation: CASRKGLAGAQETQYF.

V gene TRBV15 combines with J gene TRBJ1-1, with D tentatively TRBD1 (5 bases). Germline V gene sequence: CDR1 LNHNV, CDR2 YYDKDF (reference sequence). The germline V and J ends were trimmed by 0 bases and 2 bases, with 13 bases remaining between them. CDR3 length: 16 residues. CDR3 sequence: CATSRDRLRANTEAFF. CDR3 nucleotides: TGTGCCACCAGCAGAGATCGGCTCAGGGCTAACACTGAAGCTTTCTTT.

The V gene is TRBV27, the J gene TRBJ1-6, with TRBD1 matching 11 bases. The CDR3 is 17 residues long. V shed 3 bases, J shed 10 bases, and the junction held 11 bases outside the gene matches. The V gene's germline CDR1 is MNHEY and CDR2 SMNVEV (reference sequence). The CDR3 loop is CASSFAGTGGSWSPLHF. CDR3 nucleotides: TGTGCCAGCAGTTTTGCCGGGACAGGGGGGAGTTGGTCACCCCTCCACTTT.

The chain uses TRBV7-8 and TRBJ2-6; D is unclear. This CDR3 has 16 amino acids. Germline V CDR1 and CDR2: SGHVS, FQNEAQ. V was clipped by 3 bases and J by 0 bases, with 9 bases between them. CDR3 DNA: TGTGCCAGCAGCTTCGCAGGCCGCTCTGGGGCCAACGTCCTGACTTTC. Translation: CASSFAGRSGANVLTF.

The sample holds one count of this clone. CDR3 residues: CATSRAGVAGNTIYF. CDR3 coding DNA: TGTGCCACCAGCAGAGCCGGAGTCGCTGGAAACACCATATATTTT. V gene TRBV15 combines with J gene TRBJ1-3; D is unclear. The V end lost 1 base, the J end lost 2 bases, and 9 bases lay between the germline ends. This CDR3 has 15 amino acids. Germline CDR1 reads LNHNV; CDR2 reads YYDKDF (reference sequence).

The J gene is TRBJ2-2, the V gene TRBV7-8; 13 bases are shared with TRBD2. Germline values: CDR1 SGHVS, CDR2 FQNEAQ. The ends lost 5 bases at V and 6 bases at J; junction bases unmatched: 3. The CDR3 has 15 amino acids. CDR3 protein: CASSTSGGAPGELFF. DNA for the CDR3: TGTGCCAGCAGCACTAGCGGGGGGGCCCCCGGGGAGCTGTTTTTT.

This chain uses TRBV18 with TRBJ2-5, with 11 bases aligning to TRBD1. Trimming removed 3 bases from V and 1 base from J; junction bases left unmatched: 1. The CDR3 totals 15 residues. Germline loops: CDR1 KGHSH, CDR2 LQKENI. The CDR3 DNA reads TGTGCCAGCTCACCGGGGACAGGGGGCCAAGAGACCCAGTACTTC. This sequence encodes CASSPGTGGQETQYF.

V is TRBV30 and J is TRBJ2-6; no clear D. V was cut by 3 bases and J by 3 bases, with 12 bases left in between. CDR1 and CDR2 from the germline V gene are GTSNPN and SVGIG (reference sequence). This CDR3 contains 15 residues. The CDR3 bases are TGTGCCTGGAGCGGCAGGCTGCGTGGGGCCAACGTCCTGACTTTC. Protein product: CAWSGRLRGANVLTF.

This chain joins TRBV19 and TRBJ2-6, with 9 positions matching TRBD1. This CDR3 contains 16 residues. CDR1 LNHDA and CDR2 SQIVND come from the germline V gene (reference sequence). Germline trimming cut 5 bases from V and 1 base from J; bases unmatched to any gene: 3. The CDR3 is CASSRQGVSGANVLTF. The DNA for the CDR3 is TGTGCCAGTAGTCGACAGGGGGTATCTGGGGCCAACGTCCTGACTTTC.

This clone occurred once. The chain couples TRBV7-2 to TRBJ2-3, with 7 nucleotides matching TRBD1. Germline V lookup: CDR1 SGHTA, CDR2 FQGNSA. The ends lost 0 bases at V and 3 bases at J; junction bases unmatched: 3. The CDR3 consists of 15 residues. As DNA, the CDR3 is TGTGCCAGCAGCTTAGCTCAGGGGGAGACAGATACGCAGTATTTT. This codes for CASSLAQGETDTQYF.

J is TRBJ2-7 and V is TRBV6-2 or TRBV6-3; the D gene is possibly TRBD2 (6 bases). CDR3 length: 14 residues. The germline V gene has CDR1 MNHEY and CDR2 SVGEGT. V lost 4 bases and J lost 6, with 16 bases in between. CDR3 nucleotide sequence: TGTGCCAGCAGTTGGGACTCCGAGGGACGCGAGCAGTACTTC. It specifies CASSWDSEGREQYF.